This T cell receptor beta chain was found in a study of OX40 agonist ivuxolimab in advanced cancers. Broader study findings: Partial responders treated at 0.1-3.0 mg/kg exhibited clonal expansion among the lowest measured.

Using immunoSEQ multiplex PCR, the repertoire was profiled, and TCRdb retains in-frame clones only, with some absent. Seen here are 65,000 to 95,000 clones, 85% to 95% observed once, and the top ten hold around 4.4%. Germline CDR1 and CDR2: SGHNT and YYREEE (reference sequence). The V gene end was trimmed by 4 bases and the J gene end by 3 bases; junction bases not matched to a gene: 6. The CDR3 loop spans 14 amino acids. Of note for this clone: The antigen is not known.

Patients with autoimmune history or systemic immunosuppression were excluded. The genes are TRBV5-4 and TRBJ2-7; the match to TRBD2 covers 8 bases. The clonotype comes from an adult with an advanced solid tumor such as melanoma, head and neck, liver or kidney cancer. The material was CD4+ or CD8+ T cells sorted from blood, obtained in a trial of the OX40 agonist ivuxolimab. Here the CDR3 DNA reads TGTGCCAGCAGCCCGCCGGGAGGGGGCTACGAGCAGTACTTC. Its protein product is CASSPPGGGYEQYF.